The 14 T cell receptor beta chains presented below share a single source sample, sequenced in a study of T cell responses to AZD1222 COVID-19 vaccine. Here immunoSEQ multiplex PCR was the method, and the copy in TCRdb shows in-frame clones only, minus some. This sample has around 53,000 clones; approximately 85% occur once, and the top ten carry 15% to 20%. The sample here was peripheral blood, taken on day 0 of MenACWY control vaccination. These TCRs come from an adult in good health.

The chain carries TRBV7-2 and TRBJ1-2, with D possibly matching TRBD1 (5 bases). There are 16 residues in the CDR3. Germline loops: CDR1 SGHTA, CDR2 FQGNSA. V lost 5 bases to trimming and J lost 7 bases, with 23 bases between them. CDR3 nucleotides: TGTGCCAGCAGCGAGTCTACGGGGTTGGGGCGGGCTGGCTACACCTTC. Its translation is CASSESTGLGRAGYTF.

This clone has more than one count but fewer than ten. J is TRBJ1-3 and V is TRBV7-9, with D unresolved. The length of the CDR3 is 16 residues. V lost 0 bases, J lost 0 bases, and 9 bases lay in between. Germline CDR1 and CDR2: SEHNR and FQNEAQ (reference sequence). CDR3 coding DNA: TGTGCCAGCAGCTTAGCGGGATCCTACTCTGGAAACACCATATATTTT. Residues: CASSLAGSYSGNTIYF.

The chain has TRBV5-4 and TRBJ2-7; 7 bases map to TRBD1. CDR1 and CDR2 from the germline V gene are SGHNT and YYREEE (reference sequence). V gave up 4 bases and J gave up 0 bases; unmatched junction bases: 7. This CDR3 comprises 15 residues. CDR3 coding DNA: TGTGCCAGCAGCACCAAACAGGGGCCCTCCTACGAGCAGTACTTC. The encoded protein is CASSTKQGPSYEQYF. Full variable domain (missing parts from reference TRBV5-4 and TRBJ2-7): ETGVTQSPTHLIKTRGQQVTLRCSSQSGHNTVSWYQQALGQGPQFIFQYYREEENGRGNFPPRFSGLQFPNYSSELNVNALELDDSALYLCASSTKQGPSYEQYFGPGTRLTVT.

The CDR3 protein is CASSPLAGEMSGELFF. CDR3 DNA sequence: TGTGCCAGCAGCCCATTAGCGGGAGAAATGAGCGGGGAGCTGTTTTTT. The chain couples TRBV9 to TRBJ2-2; TRBD2 matches at 9 bases. The CDR3 loop spans 16 amino acids. V dropped 4 bases and J dropped 7; count of bases not matched to a gene: 11. Germline V gives CDR1 SGDLS, CDR2 YYNGEE.

The chain employs TRBV28 and TRBJ1-3, with 12 bases identical to TRBD1. The CDR3 runs 16 residues. Trimming at V came to 3 bases and at J to 4 bases, leaving 4 bases not matched to a gene. CDR1 MDHEN and CDR2 SYDVKM come from the germline V gene. The CDR3 coding sequence is TGTGCCAGCAGTTTGGGACAGGGGGCGCGAGGAAACACCATATATTTT. Residues: CASSLGQGARGNTIYF.

The genes are TRBV5-4 and TRBJ1-3, with D possibly being TRBD1 (5 bases). Trimming removed 4 bases at V and 4 bases at J, with 12 bases between. Germline CDR1 is SGHNT and CDR2 is YYREEE (reference sequence). The CDR3 contains 14 residues. The CDR3 region has the DNA TGTGCCAGCAGCCCCGCAGGGTCAGGAAACACCATATATTTT. It encodes CASSPAGSGNTIYF.

With regard to this clone: Different DNA sequences within this sample yield the same CDR3. The CDR3 DNA reads TGTGCCAGCAGCCAAGGACGGCGAGAGCAGTTCTTC. Protein product: CASSQGRREQFF. The chain has TRBV3-1 (or the pseudogene TRBV3-2) and TRBJ2-1; D is undetermined. The CDR3 loop spans 12 amino acids. The germline CDR1 and CDR2 sequences are LGHDT and YNNKEL (reference sequence). V dropped 1 base and J dropped 10 bases, with 8 bases sitting between them.

The rearrangement joins TRBV11-3 to TRBJ1-5, with D possibly being TRBD1 (5 bases). CDR1 is SGHNT and CDR2 is YENEEA in the germline V gene. V was shortened by 0 bases and J by 5 bases, with 14 bases between the two germline ends. This CDR3 comprises 16 residues. The CDR3 region is CASSLDRGGRDQPQHF. CDR3 nucleotide sequence: TGTGCCAGCAGCTTAGATCGGGGCGGAAGGGATCAGCCCCAGCATTTT.

This chain connects TRBV5-5 to TRBJ1-5; D gene ambiguous. In germline, CDR1 is SGHKS, CDR2 YYEKEE (reference sequence). V was cut by 1 base and J by 2 bases, with 10 bases left in between. This CDR3 has 15 residues. The CDR3 is CASSLYEGGNQPQHF. CDR3 DNA: TGTGCCAGCAGCTTGTACGAGGGAGGCAATCAGCCCCAGCATTTT. Using reference TRBV5-5 and TRBJ1-5 for the parts outside the CDR3, the full variable domain is DAGVTQSPTHLIKTRGQQVTLRCSPISGHKSVSWYQQVLGQGPQFIFQYYEKEERGRGNFPDRFSARQFPNYSSELNVNALLLGDSALYLCASSLYEGGNQPQHFGDGTRLSIL.

The CDR3 nucleotides read TGTGCCAGCAGCTCGAGCAAGGAGGCAAACCAAGAGACCCAGTACTTC. This sequence encodes CASSSSKEANQETQYF. The chain employs TRBV7-9 and TRBJ2-5; weak D call: TRBD2 (5 bases). Germline V CDR1 and CDR2: SEHNR, FQNEAQ (reference sequence). CDR3 length: 16 amino acids. V gave up 4 bases and J gave up 0 bases, with 15 bases separating them.

The V and J genes are TRBV28 and TRBJ1-5, with D uncertain. The germline CDR1 and CDR2 sequences are MDHEN and SYDVKM. CDR3 length: 13 amino acids. Trimming cost V 4 bases and J 4 bases, with 8 bases left between them. CDR3 nucleotides: TGTGCCAGCAGTTCCACGGTTAATCAGCCCCAGCATTTT. The encoded protein is CASSSTVNQPQHF.

The chain uses TRBV5-1 and TRBJ2-2; TRBD1 matches 7 bases. Germline V lookup: CDR1 SGHRS, CDR2 YFSETQ. V shed 2 bases, J shed 4 bases, and the junction held 8 bases outside the gene matches. The CDR3 loop spans 16 amino acids. CDR3 protein: CASSFMRQGPTGELFF. In nucleotides, the CDR3 is TGCGCCAGCAGCTTTATGAGACAGGGTCCCACCGGGGAGCTGTTTTTT.

V gene TRBV28 combines with J gene TRBJ1-4; the D gene is possibly TRBD1 (6 bases). Trimming stripped 2 bases from V and 3 bases from J, with 16 bases between. CDR3 length: 17 residues. CDR1 MDHEN and CDR2 SYDVKM come from the germline V gene. The DNA for the CDR3 is TGTGCCAGCAGTTTAAGGGGGGTGGGGCGGGCTAATGAAAAACTGTTTTTT. Encoded protein: CASSLRGVGRANEKLFF.

The rearrangement joins TRBV9 to TRBJ2-1; 11 nucleotides line up with TRBD2. The length of the CDR3 is 16 residues. Germline V gene sequence: CDR1 SGDLS, CDR2 YYNGEE. The junction had 0 bases not matched to a gene; V was cut back by 0 bases and J by 1 base. Written as DNA, the CDR3 is TGTGCCAGCAGCGTAGTAGCGGGAGGGTCCTACAATGAGCAGTTCTTC. Amino acids: CASSVVAGGSYNEQFF.